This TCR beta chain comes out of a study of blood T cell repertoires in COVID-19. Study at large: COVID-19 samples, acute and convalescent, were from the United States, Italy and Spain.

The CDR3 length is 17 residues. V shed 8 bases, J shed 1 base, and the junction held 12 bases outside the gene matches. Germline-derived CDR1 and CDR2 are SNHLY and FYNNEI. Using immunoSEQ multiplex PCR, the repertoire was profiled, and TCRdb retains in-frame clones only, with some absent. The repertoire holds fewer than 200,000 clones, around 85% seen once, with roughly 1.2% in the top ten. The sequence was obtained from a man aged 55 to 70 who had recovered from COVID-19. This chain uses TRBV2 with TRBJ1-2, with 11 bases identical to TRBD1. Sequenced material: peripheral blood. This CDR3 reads CASQTKRGQGVNYGYTF. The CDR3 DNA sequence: TGTGCCAGCCAAACAAAGAGGGGACAGGGGGTTAACTATGGCTACACCTTC.